This T cell receptor (beta chain) was observed in a study of Graves' ophthalmopathy and Graves' hyperthyroidism. RNA transcripts were the source from which TCR beta CDR3 regions were amplified. Following a first-round RT-PCR that used HTBI primers, a second-round multiplex PCR was carried out. TCRdb independently ran MiXCR on the multiplex PCR reads; one entry per CDR3 protein. The repertoire holds some 250,000 distinct CDR3 sequences, 45% seen once, with roughly 50% in the top ten. Patients were left out if they had other autoimmune diseases, uncontrolled infections, pregnancy or lactation. J lost 7 bases, V lost 0 bases, and 5 bases had no gene match. CDR3 length equals 14 residues. Looked up from germline, CDR1 is LNHNV and CDR2 is YYDKDF (reference sequence).

The gene calls are TRBV15 and TRBJ1-1; 7 bases match TRBD1. This receptor was taken from an adult man with Graves' ophthalmopathy. Sequenced sample: peripheral blood. In DNA, the CDR3 is TGTGCCACCAGCAGAGAAGGCAGGGGGGATGAAGCTTTCTTT. Its translation: CATSREGRGDEAFF.